This paragraph covers one TCR beta chain sequence. A second roughly 6 to 11 cycle PCR used barcoded and J-beta primers. TCRdb redid the calling of the 5' RACE reads with MiXCR, one entry per CDR3 protein. The sample carries around 1,900,000 distinct CDR3 sequences, approximately 39% recorded once. This record belongs to a study of blood T cells in healthy people across ages. Each donor was a healthy Caucasian individual from Russia, aged about 6 to 95. The CDR3 totals 16 residues. The V gene lost 0 bases and the J gene lost 4 bases, with 15 bases spanning the gap. CDR1 and CDR2 (germline): SEHNR, FQNEAQ (reference sequence).

This sequence originates from a human donor in good health. The chain couples TRBV7-9 to TRBJ1-2; maybe TRBD1 (6 bases). The sample consisted of blood. CDR3 amino acids: CASSLAPGGQIYGYTF. In nucleotides, the CDR3 is TGTGCCAGCAGCTTAGCTCCGGGGGGGCAGATCTATGGCTACACCTTC.